This TCR beta chain derives from a study of T cell changes during pregnancy in multiple sclerosis (dated by TCRdb to 2018 to 2020). Notes on the research overall: The study examined how the T cell repertoire changed over the course of pregnancy in women with multiple sclerosis.

Libraries were prepared through the immunoSEQ multiplex PCR assay. TCRdb limited this immuneACCESS table to in-frame rearrangements with V and J called. A share of clones is missing; checked studies link under half to unresolved V genes, and the rest is unexplained. Counted in this sample were roughly 64,000 clones; 80% to 95% of them appeared once. The top ten clones comprise about 1.5% of the sample. Taken from the germline V gene, the CDR1 and CDR2 loops are MDHEN and SYDVKM. V has 3 bases trimmed and J has 3 bases trimmed; junction bases matching no gene number 13. Measured from the cysteine to the phenylalanine, the CDR3 is 18 residues long. Left in the record is the CDR3 DNA by itself, 54 bases read in frame from the first base. Points on this clone: The target of this receptor is not known. Base qualities are not recorded, but no much larger clone differs from it by a single base.

The source is a female donor with multiple sclerosis, enrolled in a pregnancy study. The input for sequencing was peripheral blood, taken in the second trimester of pregnancy. The chain is made from TRBV28 and TRBJ2-5; TRBD1 lines up with 10 middle nucleotides. The sequence in DNA is TGTGCCAGCAGTTTCCCCCTGACCGACAGGGGGCTGAAAGAGACCCAGTACTTC. It encodes CASSFPLTDRGLKETQYF.